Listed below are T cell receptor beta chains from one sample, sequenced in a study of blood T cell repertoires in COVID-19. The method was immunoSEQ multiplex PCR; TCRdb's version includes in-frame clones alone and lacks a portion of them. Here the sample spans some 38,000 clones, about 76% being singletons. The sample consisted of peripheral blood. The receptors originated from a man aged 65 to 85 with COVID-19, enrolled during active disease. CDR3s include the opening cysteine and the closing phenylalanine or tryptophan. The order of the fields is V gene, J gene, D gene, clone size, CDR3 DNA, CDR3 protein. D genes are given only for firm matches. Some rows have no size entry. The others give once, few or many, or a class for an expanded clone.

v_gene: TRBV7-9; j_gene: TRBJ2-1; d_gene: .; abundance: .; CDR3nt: TGTGCCAGCAGCGGAGGTAGCGGTAGCTCCTACAATGAGCAGTTCTTC; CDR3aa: CASSGGSGSSYNEQFF
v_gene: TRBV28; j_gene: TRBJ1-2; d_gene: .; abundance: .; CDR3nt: TGTGCCAGCAGTTCAAACTATGGCTACACCTTC; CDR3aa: CASSSNYGYTF
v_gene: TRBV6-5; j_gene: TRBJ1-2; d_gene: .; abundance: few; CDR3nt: TGTGCCAGCAGTTACACCGGGACTACCTATGGCTACACCTTC; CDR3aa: CASSYTGTTYGYTF
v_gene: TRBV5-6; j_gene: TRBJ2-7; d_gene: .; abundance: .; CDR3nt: TGTGCCAGCAGCTTTCGGGACATCGTCTACGAGCAGTACTTC; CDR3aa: CASSFRDIVYEQYF
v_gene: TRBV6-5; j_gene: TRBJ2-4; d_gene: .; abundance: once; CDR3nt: TGTGCCAGCAGTTCCTACAGGGAGGGCAAAAACATTCAGTACTTC; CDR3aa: CASSSYREGKNIQYF
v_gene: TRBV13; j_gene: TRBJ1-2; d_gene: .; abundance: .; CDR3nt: TGTGCCAGCAGCTTAGGAGGGGGAGTACGACCCTTAGAGGGCTACACCTTC; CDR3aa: CASSLGGGVRPLEGYTF
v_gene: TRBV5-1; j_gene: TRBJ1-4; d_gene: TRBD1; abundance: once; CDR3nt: TGCGCCAGCAGCTTGGAGGGACAGGACCCGGGGATTGTTTTT; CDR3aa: CASSLEGQDPGIVF
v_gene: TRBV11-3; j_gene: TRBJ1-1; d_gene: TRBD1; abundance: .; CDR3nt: TGTGCCAGCAGCTTATCTGGGACAGCCGAAGCTTTCTTT; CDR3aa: CASSLSGTAEAFF
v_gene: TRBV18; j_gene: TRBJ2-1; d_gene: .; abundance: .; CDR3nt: TGTGCCAGCTCACCCCCTAGCGTTTCCTACAATGAGCAGTTCTTC; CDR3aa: CASSPPSVSYNEQFF
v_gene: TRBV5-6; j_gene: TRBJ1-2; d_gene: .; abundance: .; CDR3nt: TGTGCCAGCAGCCAGGGCGGGGAATGGCCCTATGGCTACACCTTC; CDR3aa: CASSQGGEWPYGYTF
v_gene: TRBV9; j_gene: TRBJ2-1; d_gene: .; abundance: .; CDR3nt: TGTGCCAGCACTGGCCCGGGACACCTCGACAATGAGCAGTTCTTC; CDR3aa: CASTGPGHLDNEQFF
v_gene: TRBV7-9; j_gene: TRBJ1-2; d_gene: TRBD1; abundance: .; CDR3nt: TGTGCCAGCAGCCTACCGGGACAGAGTTATGGCTACACCTTC; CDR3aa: CASSLPGQSYGYTF
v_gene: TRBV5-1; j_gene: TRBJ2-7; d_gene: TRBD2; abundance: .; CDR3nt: TGCGCCAGCAGCTTGGTAGGTAGCGGGATCAACGAGCAGTACTTC; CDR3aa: CASSLVGSGINEQYF
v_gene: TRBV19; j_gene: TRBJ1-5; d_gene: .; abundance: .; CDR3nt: TGTGCCAGTAGTATAAATTTGCAGGGTTATGGTCAGCCCCAGCATTTT; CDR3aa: CASSINLQGYGQPQHF
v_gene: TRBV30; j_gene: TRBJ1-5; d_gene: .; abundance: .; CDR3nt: TGTGCCTGGAGTGTCGGTTTGAATCAGCCCCAGCATTTT; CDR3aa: CAWSVGLNQPQHF
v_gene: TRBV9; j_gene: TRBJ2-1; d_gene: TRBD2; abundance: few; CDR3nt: TGTGCCAGCAGCGTAGGAGGGACTATTGGTTCCTTGGGTGAGCAGTTCTTC; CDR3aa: CASSVGGTIGSLGEQFF
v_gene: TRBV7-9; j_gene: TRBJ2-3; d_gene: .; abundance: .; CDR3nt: TGTGCCAGCAGCTATCAGGGGCTCCACATGGATACGCAGTATTTT; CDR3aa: CASSYQGLHMDTQYF
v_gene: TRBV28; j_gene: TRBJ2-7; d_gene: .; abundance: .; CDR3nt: TGTGCCAGCAGTTTATCTGAGAACGAGCAGTACTTC; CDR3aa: CASSLSENEQYF
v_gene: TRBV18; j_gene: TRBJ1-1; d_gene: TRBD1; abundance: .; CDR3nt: TGTGCCAGCTCAGCCGGGACAGAGAACACTGAAGCTTTCTTT; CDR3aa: CASSAGTENTEAFF
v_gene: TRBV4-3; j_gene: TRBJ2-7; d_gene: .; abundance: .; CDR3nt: TGCGCCAGCAGCCAAGAATCGTTCGGCGGCACCTACGAGCAGTACTTC; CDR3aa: CASSQESFGGTYEQYF
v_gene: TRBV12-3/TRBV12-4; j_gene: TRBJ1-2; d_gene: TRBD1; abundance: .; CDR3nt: TGTGCCAGCAGTTTCAAAGGGGGCGAAGGCTACACCTTC; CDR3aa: CASSFKGGEGYTF
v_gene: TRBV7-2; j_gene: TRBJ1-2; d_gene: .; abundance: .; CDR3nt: TGTGCCAGCAACCCCATGGGAGGGGTCTATGGCTACACCTTC; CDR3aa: CASNPMGGVYGYTF
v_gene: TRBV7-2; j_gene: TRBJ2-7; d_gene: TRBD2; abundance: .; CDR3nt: TGTGCCAGCAGCTTGTATCTAGCGGAAGCCTACGAGCAGTACTTC; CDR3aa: CASSLYLAEAYEQYF
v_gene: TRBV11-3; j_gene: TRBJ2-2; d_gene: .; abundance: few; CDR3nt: TGTGCCAGCAGCCACGTATCCCAGGCAGGCGGGGAGCTGTTTTTT; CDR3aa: CASSHVSQAGGELFF
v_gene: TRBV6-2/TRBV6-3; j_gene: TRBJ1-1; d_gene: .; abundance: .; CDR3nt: TGTGCCAGCAGTTTAAATCGGGTATCGGCTTTCTTT; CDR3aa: CASSLNRVSAFF
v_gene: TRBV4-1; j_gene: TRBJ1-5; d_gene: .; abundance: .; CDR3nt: TGCGCCAGCAGCCATACGCCGAGGGTTCAGCCCCAGCATTTT; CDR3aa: CASSHTPRVQPQHF
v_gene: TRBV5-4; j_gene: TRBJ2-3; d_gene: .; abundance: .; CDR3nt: TGTGCCAGCAGCCGGGTTGGGCAGGGGAGCACAGATACGCAGTATTTT; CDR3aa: CASSRVGQGSTDTQYF
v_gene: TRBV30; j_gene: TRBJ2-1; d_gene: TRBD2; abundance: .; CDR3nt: TGTGCCTGTTCCTCCGGGACTAGCGGGAGGGGGTCCTACAATGAGCAGTTCTTC; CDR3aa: CACSSGTSGRGSYNEQFF
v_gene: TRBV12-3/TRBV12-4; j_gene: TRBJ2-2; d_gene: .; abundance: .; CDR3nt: TGTGCCAGCAGACCAGAAGGCGGGGGGGAGCTGTTTTTT; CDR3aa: CASRPEGGGELFF
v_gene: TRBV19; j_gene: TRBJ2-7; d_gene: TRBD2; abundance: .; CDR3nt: TGTGCCAGTAGGCCGGGGGGGGCCTCCTACGAGCAGTACTTC; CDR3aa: CASRPGGASYEQYF
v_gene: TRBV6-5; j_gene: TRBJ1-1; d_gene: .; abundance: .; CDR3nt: TGTGCCACCCTACGTCAACTGAACACTGAAGCTTTCTTT; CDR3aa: CATLRQLNTEAFF
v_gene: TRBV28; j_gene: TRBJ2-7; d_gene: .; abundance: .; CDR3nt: TGTGCCAGCCATCCGGGACACCTCTCGGGAGAGCAGTACTTC; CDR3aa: CASHPGHLSGEQYF
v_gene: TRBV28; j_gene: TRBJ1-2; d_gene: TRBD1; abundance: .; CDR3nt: TGTGCCAGCAGCGGGACAGTTTTTCGGGGCTACACCTTC; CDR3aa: CASSGTVFRGYTF
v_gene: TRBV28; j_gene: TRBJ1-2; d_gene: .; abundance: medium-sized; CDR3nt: TGTGCCAGCAGTTTATTGAGACAGTTCTACACCTTC; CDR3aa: CASSLLRQFYTF
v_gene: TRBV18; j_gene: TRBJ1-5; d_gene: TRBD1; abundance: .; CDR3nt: TGTGCCAGCTCACCTCATACAGGGGTGGGTCAGCCCCAGCATTTT; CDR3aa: CASSPHTGVGQPQHF
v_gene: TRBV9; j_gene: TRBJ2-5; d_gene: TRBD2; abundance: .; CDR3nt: TGTGCCAGCAGCGTAGGCTGGCGGGGGTCCCAAGAGACCCAGTACTTC; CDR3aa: CASSVGWRGSQETQYF
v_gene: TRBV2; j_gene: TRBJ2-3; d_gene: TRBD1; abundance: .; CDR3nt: TGTGCCAGCAGTGCCCTCTCCCACAGGGGGCCCACAGATACGCAGTATTTT; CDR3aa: CASSALSHRGPTDTQYF
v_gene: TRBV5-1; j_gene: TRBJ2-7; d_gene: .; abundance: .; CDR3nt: TGCGCCAGCAGCAGTTCCGGGACGGGAGTCTACGAGCAGTACTTC; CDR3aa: CASSSSGTGVYEQYF
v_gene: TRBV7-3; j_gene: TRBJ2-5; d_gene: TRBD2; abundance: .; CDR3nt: TGTGCCAGCAGCTCGGGACTAGCGGGGGGGAGCCAAGAGACCCAGTACTTC; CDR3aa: CASSSGLAGGSQETQYF
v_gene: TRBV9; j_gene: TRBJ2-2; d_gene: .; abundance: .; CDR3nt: TGTGCCAGCAGTTCCAGGGGTTCCGGGGAGCTGTTTTTT; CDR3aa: CASSSRGSGELFF
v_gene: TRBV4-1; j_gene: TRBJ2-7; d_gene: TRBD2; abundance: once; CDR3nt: TGCGCCAGCAGCCAAGAAACGGCTAGCGGGAGGCCTGGCTCCTACGAGCAGTACTTC; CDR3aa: CASSQETASGRPGSYEQYF
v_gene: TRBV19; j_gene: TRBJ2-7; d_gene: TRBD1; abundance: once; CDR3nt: TGTGCCAGTAGTATAACCGGGACAGTGTACGAGCAGTACTTC; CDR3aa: CASSITGTVYEQYF
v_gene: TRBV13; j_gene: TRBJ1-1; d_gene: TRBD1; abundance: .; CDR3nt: TGTGCCAGCAGCTTACAGGGGGGCGGCACTGAAGCTTTCTTT; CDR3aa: CASSLQGGGTEAFF
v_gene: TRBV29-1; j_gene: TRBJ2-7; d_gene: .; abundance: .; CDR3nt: TGCAGCGTGAACGGACAGAGGAGCTCCTACGAGCAGTACTTC; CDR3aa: CSVNGQRSSYEQYF
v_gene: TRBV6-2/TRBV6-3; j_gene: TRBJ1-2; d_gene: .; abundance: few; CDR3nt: TGTGCCAGCAGTTACTCACAGGGATCTGGCTACACCTTC; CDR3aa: CASSYSQGSGYTF
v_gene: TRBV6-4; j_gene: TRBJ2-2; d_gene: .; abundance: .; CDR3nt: TGTGCCAGCAGAGAGACAGGGAACACCGGGGAGCTGTTTTTT; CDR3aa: CASRETGNTGELFF
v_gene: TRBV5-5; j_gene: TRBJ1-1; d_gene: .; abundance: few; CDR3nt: TGTGCCAGCAGCTTGATGGGCAGGGCTACGAACACTGAAGCTTTCTTT; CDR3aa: CASSLMGRATNTEAFF
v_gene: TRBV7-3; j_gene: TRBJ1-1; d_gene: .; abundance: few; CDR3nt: TGTGCCAGCAGCTTAAAAGGGGTAGACACTGAAGCTTTCTTT; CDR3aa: CASSLKGVDTEAFF
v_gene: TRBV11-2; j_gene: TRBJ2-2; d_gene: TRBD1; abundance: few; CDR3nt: TGTGCCAGCAGCACCGGGACAGGGAACACCGGGGAGCTGTTTTTT; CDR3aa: CASSTGTGNTGELFF
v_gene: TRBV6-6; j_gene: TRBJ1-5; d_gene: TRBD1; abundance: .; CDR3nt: TGTGCCAGCAGTTCCTCACAGGGGGGAAGCAATCAGCCCCAGCATTTT; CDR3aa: CASSSSQGGSNQPQHF
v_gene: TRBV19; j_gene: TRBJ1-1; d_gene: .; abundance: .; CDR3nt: TGTGCCAGCAAAAACGAGGGAGGGGGTACTGAAGCTTTCTTT; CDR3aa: CASKNEGGGTEAFF
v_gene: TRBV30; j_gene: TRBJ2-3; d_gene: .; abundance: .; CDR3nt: TGTGCCTGGTCTCAGGGCGATACGCAGTATTTT; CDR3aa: CAWSQGDTQYF
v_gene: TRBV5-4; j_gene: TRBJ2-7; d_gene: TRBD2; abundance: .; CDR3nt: TGTGCCAGCAGCGCCGGGAGGGCCGTCAGGGAGCAGTACTTC; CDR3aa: CASSAGRAVREQYF